What follows is one TCR beta chain and its context. This clonotype was seen many times. What this receptor recognizes is not known. Base qualities are not recorded, but no much larger clone differs from it by a single base. The record originates from a study of low-dose radiotherapy and immunotherapy resistance in tumors (dated by TCRdb to between 2021 and 2024). About the investigation overall: In Cohort 1, 0.5 Gy per fraction was delivered every 2 weeks, and a total PTV dose of 6.5 Gy was prescribed. Cohort 2 received 1 Gy per fraction every two weeks, with a total of 13 Gy over 26 weeks. Patients were given nivolumab as a 240 mg flat dose every two weeks and ipilimumab at 1 mg/kg every six weeks, with both drugs delivered intravenously. Every two weeks, patients got intravenous cyclophosphamide at 200 mg/m2, given one day ahead of each radiation and immunotherapy administration. Aspirin 300 mg was taken orally once daily by patients for four cycles, starting on cycle 1 day 1. No randomization into treatment groups was done for the people taking part in the trial. Eight patients were included in the translational analysis, namely three from the first dose cohort plus the first five from the second dose cohort.

CDR1 and CDR2, per the germline V gene, are MRHNA and SNTAGT. The CDR3, cysteine through phenylalanine, is 12 amino acids long. Solely the CDR3 DNA is kept, with 36 bases framed from the first base. V and J are truncated by 6 bases and 6 bases respectively, leaving an intervening sequence of 8 bases. The time point label here, explained by the study, means: after trial treatment. This sample's treatment or condition label indicates: LDRT plus nivolumab, ipilimumab, low-dose cyclophosphamide and aspirin (RACIN trial). Donors were enrolled in RACIN, a single-arm phase I dose-escalation trial in which nivolumab, ipilimumab, aspirin, low-dose cyclophosphamide and low-dose radiotherapy were combined. Patients with advanced, TIL-negative solid tumors were considered eligible. TCRdb records Illumina HiSeq 2500 as the sequencer. Superscript III and a set of TRAV- and TRBV-specific primers were used to synthesize first-strand cDNA, so that both TCRalpha and TCRbeta chains were covered. TCRs were amplified with Phusion for around 21 PCR cycles, with a constant-region primer paired with the adapter attached to the V primers. The isolated mRNA was amplified using the MessageAmp II aRNA Amplification Kit, with in vitro transcription performed for about 15 hours at 37 degrees C. The Dynabeads mRNA DIRECT Purification Kit was used to isolate mRNA for TCR sequencing. A second roughly 25-cycle Phusion PCR added indexed Illumina adapters, and products were purified with AMPure XP beads. Regarding the original processing steps: Custom Perl scripts were used to pool TCR sequences that encoded the same protein, to remove out-of-frame sequences, and to calculate the abundance of each clonotype. Any TCR sequence backed by just one read was left out of the analysis. The metrics used to describe the repertoires included Shannon entropy, Gini index, clonality, richness, and the frequency of TCRs shared between repertoires. TCRdb reprocessed the public reads (quality trimming at Q25 with fastp, clone calling with MiXCR) and kept in-frame beta chains. Each entry merges the rows of one CDR3 protein and shows their most common DNA and genes. The V and J calls come from TCRdb's annotation, not from the publication. The sample has tens of thousands of distinct CDR3 sequences on record, less than 30% of them singletons. The ten largest clones add up to 10% of the sample.

The chain links TRBV6-4 with TRBJ2-2, with the D gene too uncertain to name. The specimen was PBMCs, collected after low-dose radiotherapy plus immunotherapy. The TCR was taken from a male donor with prostate cancer. CDR3 loop: CASRDHSGELFF. DNA sequence: TGTGCCAGCAGAGACCACTCCGGGGAGCTGTTTTTT.